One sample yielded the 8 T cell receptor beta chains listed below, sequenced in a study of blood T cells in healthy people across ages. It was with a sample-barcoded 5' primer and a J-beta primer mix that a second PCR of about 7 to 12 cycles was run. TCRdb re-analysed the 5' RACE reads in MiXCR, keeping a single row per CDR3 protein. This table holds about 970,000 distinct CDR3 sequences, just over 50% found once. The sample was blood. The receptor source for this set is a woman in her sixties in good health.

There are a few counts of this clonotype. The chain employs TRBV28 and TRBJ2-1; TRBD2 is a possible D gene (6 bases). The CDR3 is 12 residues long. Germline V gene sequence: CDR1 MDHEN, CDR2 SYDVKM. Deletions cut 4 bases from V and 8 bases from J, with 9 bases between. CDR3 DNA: TGTGCCAGCAGTTCTCGGGGGTATGAGCAGTTCTTC. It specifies CASSSRGYEQFF.

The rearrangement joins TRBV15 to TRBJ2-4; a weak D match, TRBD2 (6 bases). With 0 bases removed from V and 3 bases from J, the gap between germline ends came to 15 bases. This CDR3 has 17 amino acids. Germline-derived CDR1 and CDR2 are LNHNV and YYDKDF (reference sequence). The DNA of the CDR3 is TGTGCCACCAGCAGAGATGCGGGGCGAGGGGTCAAAAACATTCAGTACTTC. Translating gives CATSRDAGRGVKNIQYF.

CDR3 DNA: TGCAGTGCCCGAGACAGAGGAAAACTGTTTTTT. Residues: CSARDRGKLFF. This chain joins TRBV20-1 and TRBJ1-4, with D possibly TRBD1 on 5 matching bases. Germline values: CDR1 DFQATT, CDR2 SNEGSKA (reference sequence). Deletions cut 6 bases from V and 10 bases from J, with 12 bases between. The CDR3 runs 11 residues.

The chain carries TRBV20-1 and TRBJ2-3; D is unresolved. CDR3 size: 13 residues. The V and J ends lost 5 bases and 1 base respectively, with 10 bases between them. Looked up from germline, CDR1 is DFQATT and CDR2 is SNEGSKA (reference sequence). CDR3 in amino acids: CSAPRTGTDTQYF. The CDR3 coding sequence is TGCAGTGCTCCGAGGACGGGCACAGATACGCAGTATTTT.

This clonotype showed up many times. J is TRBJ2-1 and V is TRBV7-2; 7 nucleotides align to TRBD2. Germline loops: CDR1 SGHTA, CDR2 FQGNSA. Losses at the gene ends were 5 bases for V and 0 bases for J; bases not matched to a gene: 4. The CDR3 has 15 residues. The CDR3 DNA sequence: TGTGCCAGCAGCCCTAGCGGTGGCTCCTACAATGAGCAGTTCTTC. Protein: CASSPSGGSYNEQFF.

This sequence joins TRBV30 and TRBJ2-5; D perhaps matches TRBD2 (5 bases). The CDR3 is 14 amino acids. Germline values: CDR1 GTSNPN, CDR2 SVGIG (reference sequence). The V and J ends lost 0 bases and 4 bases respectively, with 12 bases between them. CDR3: CAWSVRSGAETQYF. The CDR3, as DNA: TGTGCCTGGAGTGTACGGAGCGGTGCAGAGACCCAGTACTTC. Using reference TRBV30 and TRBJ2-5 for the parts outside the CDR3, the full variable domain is SQTIHQWPATLVQPVGSPLSLECTVEGTSNPNLYWYRQAAGRGLQLLFYSVGIGQISSEVPQNLSASRPQDRQFILSSKKLLLSDSGFYLCAWSVRSGAETQYFGPGTRLLVL.

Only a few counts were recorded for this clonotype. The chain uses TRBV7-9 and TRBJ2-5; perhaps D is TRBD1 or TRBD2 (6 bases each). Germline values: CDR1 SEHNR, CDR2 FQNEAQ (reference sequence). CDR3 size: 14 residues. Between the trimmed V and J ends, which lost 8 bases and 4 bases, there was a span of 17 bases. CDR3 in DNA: TGTGCCAGCTCAGTACAGGGACTTTCAGAGACCCAGTACTTC. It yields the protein CASSVQGLSETQYF.

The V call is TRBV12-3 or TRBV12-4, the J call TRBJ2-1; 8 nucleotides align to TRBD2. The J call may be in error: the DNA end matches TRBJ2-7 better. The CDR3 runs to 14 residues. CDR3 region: CASKSGSGSNEQYF. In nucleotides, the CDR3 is TGTGCCAGTAAAAGCGGGAGTGGTTCCAATGAGCAGTACTTC.